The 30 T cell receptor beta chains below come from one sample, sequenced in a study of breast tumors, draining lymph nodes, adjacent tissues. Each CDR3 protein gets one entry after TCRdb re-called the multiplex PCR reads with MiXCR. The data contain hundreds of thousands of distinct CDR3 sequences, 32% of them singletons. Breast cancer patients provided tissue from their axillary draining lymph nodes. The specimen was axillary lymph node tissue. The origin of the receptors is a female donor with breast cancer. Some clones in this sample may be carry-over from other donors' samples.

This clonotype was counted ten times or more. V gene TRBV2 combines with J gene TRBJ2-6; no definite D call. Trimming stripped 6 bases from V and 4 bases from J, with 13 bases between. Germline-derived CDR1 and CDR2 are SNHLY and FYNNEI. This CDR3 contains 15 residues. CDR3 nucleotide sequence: TGTGCCAGCAGAGGTTCCATGGGGGGGGCCAACGTCCTGACTTTC. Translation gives CASRGSMGGANVLTF. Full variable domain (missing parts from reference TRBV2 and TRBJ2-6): EPEVTQTPSHQVTQMGQEVILRCVPISNHLYFYWYRQILGQKVEFLVSFYNNEISEKSEIFDDQFSVERPDGSNFTLKIRSTKLEDSAMYFCASRGSMGGANVLTFGAGSRLTVL.

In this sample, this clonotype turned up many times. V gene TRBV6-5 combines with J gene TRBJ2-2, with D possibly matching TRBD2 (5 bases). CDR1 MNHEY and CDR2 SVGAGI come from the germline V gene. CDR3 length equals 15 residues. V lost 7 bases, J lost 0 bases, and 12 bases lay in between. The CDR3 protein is CASKEGLANTGELFF. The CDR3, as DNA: TGTGCCAGCAAAGAGGGTCTAGCGAACACCGGGGAGCTGTTTTTT.

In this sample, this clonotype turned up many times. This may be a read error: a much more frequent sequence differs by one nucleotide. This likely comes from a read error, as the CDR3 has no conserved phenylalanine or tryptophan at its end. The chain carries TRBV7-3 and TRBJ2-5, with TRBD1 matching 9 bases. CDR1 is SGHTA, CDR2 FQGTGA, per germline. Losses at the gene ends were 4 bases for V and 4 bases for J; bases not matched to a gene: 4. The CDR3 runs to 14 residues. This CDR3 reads CASSSGQGRETQYL. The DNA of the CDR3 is TGTGCCAGCAGCTCCGGACAGGGGAGAGAGACCCAGTACCTC.

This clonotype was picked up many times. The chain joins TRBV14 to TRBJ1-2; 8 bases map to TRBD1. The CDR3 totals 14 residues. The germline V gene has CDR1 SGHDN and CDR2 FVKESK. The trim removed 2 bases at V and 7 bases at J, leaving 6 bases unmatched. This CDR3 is CASSQQPTGGGYTF. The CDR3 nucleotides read TGTGCCAGCAGCCAACAGCCCACAGGGGGTGGCTACACCTTC. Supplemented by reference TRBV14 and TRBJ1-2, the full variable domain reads EAGVTQFPSHSVIEKGQTVTLRCDPISGHDNLYWYRRVMGKEIKFLLHFVKESKQDESGMPNNRFLAERTGGTYSTLKVQPAELEDSGVYFCASSQQPTGGGYTFGSGTRLTVV.

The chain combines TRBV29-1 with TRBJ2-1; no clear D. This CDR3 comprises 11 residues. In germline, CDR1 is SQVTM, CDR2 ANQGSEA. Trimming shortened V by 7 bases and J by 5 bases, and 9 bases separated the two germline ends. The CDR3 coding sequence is TGCAGCGCCCTCCGGGACAATGAGCAGTTCTTC. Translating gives CSALRDNEQFF.

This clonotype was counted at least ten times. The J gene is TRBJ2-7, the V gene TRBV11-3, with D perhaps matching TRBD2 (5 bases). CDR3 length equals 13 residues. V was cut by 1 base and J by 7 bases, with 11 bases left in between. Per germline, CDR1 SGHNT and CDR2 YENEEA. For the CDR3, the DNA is TGTGCCAGCAGCTTAGGGGTAGCGTGGGAGCAGTACTTC. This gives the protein CASSLGVAWEQYF.

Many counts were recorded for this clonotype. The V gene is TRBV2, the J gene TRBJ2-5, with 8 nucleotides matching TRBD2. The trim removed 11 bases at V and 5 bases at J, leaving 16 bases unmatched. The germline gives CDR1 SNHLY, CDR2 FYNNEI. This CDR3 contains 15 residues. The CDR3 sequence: CARGGQGRISETQYF. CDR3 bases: TGTGCCCGGGGGGGGCAGGGGCGGATTTCGGAGACCCAGTACTTC.

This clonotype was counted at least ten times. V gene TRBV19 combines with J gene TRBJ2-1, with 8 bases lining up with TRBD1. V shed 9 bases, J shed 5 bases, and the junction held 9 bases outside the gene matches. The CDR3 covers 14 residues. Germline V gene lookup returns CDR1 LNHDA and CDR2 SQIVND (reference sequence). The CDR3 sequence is CARIQGGVDNEQFF. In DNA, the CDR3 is TGTGCCAGGATACAGGGGGGAGTCGACAATGAGCAGTTCTTC.

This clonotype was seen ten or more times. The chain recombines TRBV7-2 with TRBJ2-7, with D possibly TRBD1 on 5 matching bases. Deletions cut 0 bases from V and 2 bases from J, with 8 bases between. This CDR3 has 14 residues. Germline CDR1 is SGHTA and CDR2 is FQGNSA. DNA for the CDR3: TGTGCCAGCAGCTTAGCACAGGTAGCCTACGAGCAGTACTTC. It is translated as CASSLAQVAYEQYF. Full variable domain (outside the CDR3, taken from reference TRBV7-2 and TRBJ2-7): GAGVSQSPSNKVTEKGKDVELRCDPISGHTALYWYRQSLGQGLEFLIYFQGNSAPDKSGLPSDRFSAERTGGSVSTLTIQRTQQEDSAVYLCASSLAQVAYEQYFGPGTRLTVT.

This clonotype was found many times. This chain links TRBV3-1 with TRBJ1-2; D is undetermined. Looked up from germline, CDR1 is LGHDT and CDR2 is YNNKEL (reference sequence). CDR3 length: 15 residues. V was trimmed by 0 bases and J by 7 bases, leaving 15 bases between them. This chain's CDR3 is CASSQDLAGILGYTF. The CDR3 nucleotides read TGTGCCAGCAGCCAAGATCTAGCGGGAATCCTTGGCTACACCTTC.

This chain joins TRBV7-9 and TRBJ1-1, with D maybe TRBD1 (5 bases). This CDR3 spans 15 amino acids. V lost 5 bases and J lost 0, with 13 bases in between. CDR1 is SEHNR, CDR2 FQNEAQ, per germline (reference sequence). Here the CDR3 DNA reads TGTGCCAGCAGCCCCCACCGGGGGATGAACACTGAAGCTTTCTTT. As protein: CASSPHRGMNTEAFF.

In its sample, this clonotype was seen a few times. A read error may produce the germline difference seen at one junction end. The CDR3 loop is CASSHSREAPRYEQYF. DNA for the CDR3: TGTGCCAGCAGTCACTCGAGAGAGGCTCCTAGATACGAGCAGTACTTC. This sequence joins TRBV6-2 or TRBV6-3 and TRBJ2-7; no firm D call. Germline V CDR1 and CDR2: MNHEY, SVGEGT. The CDR3 spans 16 residues.

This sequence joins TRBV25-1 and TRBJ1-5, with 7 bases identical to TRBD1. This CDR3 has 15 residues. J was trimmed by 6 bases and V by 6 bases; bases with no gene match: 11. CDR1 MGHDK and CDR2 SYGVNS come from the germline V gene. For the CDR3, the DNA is TGTGCCAGCAGGGACCTGGGACAGATGATTCAGCCCCAGCATTTT. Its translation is CASRDLGQMIQPQHF.

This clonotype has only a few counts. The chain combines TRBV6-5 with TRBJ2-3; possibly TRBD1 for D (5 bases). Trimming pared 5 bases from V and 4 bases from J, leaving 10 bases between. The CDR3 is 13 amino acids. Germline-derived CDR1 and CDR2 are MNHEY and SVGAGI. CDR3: CASSPSGSDTQYF. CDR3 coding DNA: TGTGCCAGCAGTCCTTCAGGGTCAGATACGCAGTATTTT.

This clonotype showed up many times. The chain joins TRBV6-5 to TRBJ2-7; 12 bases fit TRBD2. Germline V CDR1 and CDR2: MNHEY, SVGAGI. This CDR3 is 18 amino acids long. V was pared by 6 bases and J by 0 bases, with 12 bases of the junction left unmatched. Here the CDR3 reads CASRERLAGAFVSYEQYF. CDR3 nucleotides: TGTGCCAGCAGGGAAAGACTAGCGGGAGCCTTTGTCTCCTACGAGCAGTACTTC.

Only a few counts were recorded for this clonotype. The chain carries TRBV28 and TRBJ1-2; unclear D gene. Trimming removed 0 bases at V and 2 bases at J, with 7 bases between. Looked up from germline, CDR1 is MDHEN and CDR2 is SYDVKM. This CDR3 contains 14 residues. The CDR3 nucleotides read TGTGCCAGCAGTTTATGGGACGGAAACTATGGCTACACCTTC. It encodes CASSLWDGNYGYTF.

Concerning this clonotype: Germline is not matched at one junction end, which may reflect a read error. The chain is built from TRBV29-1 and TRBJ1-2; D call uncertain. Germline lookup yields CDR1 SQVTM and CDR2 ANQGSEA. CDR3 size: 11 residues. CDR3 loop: CSVESHYGCTF. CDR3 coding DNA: TGCAGCGTTGAGTCCCACTATGGCTGCACCTTT. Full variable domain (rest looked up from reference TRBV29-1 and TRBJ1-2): SAVISQKPSRDICQRGTSLTIQCQVDSQVTMMFWYRQQPGQSLTLIATANQGSEATYESGFVIDKFPISRPNLTFSTLTVSNMSPEDSSIYLCSVESHYGCTFGSGTRLTVV.

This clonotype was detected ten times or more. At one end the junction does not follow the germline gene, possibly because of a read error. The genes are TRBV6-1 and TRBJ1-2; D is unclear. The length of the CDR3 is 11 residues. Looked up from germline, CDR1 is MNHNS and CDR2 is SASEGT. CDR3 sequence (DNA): TGTGCCAGCAGTGCGATGCGGACCGCTGAATTC. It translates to CASSAMRTAEF.

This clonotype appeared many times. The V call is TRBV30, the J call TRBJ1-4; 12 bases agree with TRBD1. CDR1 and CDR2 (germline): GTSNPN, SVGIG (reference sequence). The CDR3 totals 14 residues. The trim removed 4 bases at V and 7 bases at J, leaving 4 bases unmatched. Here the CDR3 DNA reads TGTGCCTGGAATGTGGGACAGGGGGCTGAAAAACTGTTTTTT. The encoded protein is CAWNVGQGAEKLFF.

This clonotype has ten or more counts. CDR3 sequence (DNA): TGTGCCAGCAGGGGGGCGGGAAGTCGTCGTCAGTATTTT. Translating gives CASRGAGSRRQYF. The rearrangement links TRBV28 to TRBJ2-3, with D perhaps assigned TRBD1 or TRBD2 (6 bases each). The CDR3 consists of 13 residues. V was cut by 6 bases and J by 12 bases, with 19 bases left in between. Germline lookup yields CDR1 MDHEN and CDR2 SYDVKM.

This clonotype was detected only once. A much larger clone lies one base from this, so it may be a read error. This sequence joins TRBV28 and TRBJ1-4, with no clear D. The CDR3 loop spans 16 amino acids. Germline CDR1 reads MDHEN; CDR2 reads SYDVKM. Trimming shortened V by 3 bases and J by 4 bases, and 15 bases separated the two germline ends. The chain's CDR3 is CASSFPTLGSNEKLFF. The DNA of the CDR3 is TGTGCCAGCAGTTTCCCCACCTTAGGGAGTAATGAAAAACTGTTTTTT.

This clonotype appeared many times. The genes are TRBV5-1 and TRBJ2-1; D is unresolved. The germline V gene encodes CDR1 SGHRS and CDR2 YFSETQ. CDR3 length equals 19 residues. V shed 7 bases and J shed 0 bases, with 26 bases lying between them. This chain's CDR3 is CASHARVGLLINSYNEQFF. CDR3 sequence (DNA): TGCGCCAGCCACGCAAGGGTAGGGCTCCTAATTAACTCCTACAATGAGCAGTTCTTC.

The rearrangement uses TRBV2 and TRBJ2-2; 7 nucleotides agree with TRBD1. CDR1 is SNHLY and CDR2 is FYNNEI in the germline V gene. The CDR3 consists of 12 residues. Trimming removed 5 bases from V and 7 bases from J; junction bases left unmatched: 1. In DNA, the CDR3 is TGTGCCAGCAGTCGGACAGGCGGGGAGCTGTTTTTT. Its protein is CASSRTGGELFF.

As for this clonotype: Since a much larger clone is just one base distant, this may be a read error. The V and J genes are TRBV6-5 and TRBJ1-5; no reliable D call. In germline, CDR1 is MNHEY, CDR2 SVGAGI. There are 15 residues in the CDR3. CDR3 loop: CASSHSHGSNQPQHF. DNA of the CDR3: TGTGCCAGCAGTCACTCACACGGTAGCAATCAGCCCCAGCATTTT.

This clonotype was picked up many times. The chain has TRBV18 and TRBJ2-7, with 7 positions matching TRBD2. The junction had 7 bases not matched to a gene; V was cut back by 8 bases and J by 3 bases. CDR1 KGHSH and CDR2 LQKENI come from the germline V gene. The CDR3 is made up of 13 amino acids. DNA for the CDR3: TGTGCCAGCACAGTAGCGGGTAACTACGAGCAGTACTTC. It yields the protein CASTVAGNYEQYF.

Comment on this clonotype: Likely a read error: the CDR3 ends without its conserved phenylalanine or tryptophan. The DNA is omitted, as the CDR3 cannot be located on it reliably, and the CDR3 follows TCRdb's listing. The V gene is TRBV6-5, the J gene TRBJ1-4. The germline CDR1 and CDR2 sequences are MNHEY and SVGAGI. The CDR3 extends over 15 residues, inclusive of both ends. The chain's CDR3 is CASTALFRLAGECGA.

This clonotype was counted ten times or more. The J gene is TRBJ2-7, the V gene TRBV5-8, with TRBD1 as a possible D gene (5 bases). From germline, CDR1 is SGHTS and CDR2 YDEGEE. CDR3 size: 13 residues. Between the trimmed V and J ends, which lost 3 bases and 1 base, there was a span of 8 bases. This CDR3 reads CASSYAGSYEQYF. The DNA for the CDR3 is TGTGCCAGCAGCTACGCAGGGTCCTACGAGCAGTACTTC.

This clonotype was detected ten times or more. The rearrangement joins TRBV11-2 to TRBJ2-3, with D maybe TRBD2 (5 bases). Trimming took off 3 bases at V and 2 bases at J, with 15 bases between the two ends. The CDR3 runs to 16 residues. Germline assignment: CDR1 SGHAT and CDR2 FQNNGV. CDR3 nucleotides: TGTGCCAGCAGCTTGGCGGACTCAGCTATCACAGATACGCAGTATTTT. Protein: CASSLADSAITDTQYF.

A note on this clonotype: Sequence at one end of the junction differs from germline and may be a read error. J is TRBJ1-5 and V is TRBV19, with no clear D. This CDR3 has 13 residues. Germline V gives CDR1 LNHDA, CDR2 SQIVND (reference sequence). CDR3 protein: CASTDREGQSQHF. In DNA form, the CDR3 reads TGTGCCAGTACTGATAGGGAGGGTCAGTCCCAGCATTTT.

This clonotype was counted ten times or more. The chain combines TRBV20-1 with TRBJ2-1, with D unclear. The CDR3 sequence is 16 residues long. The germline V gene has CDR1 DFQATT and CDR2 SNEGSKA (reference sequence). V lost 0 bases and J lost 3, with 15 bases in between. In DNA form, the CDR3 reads TGCAGTGCTAGAGATGAAGGCCGAACGCGCTACAATGAGCAGTTCTTC. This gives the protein CSARDEGRTRYNEQFF.